This is a list of T cell receptor beta chains from one sample in a study of T cells in Graves' hyperthyroidism and ophthalmopathy. TCRdb reanalysed the multiplex PCR reads using MiXCR and keeps one entry per CDR3 protein. The sample lists roughly 360,000 distinct CDR3 sequences, 13% occurring once. Material for sequencing was blood. These receptors were obtained from a man aged 25-40 years with Graves' hyperthyroidism that later progressed to Graves' ophthalmopathy. The CDR3 runs from the conserved cysteine through the conserved F or W. The order of the fields is clone size, V gene, J gene, CDR3 protein. Clone size is shown for a subset of rows, as once, few, many or a class of expanded clone.

size: many
V: TRBV10-3
J: TRBJ1-1
CDR3: CAISESGGMNTEAFF

size: few
V: TRBV19
J: TRBJ1-1
CDR3: CASSILGGNTEAFF

size: many
V: TRBV11-2
J: TRBJ2-7
CDR3: CASSSPGTGTEQYF

size: NA
V: TRBV7-9
J: TRBJ2-1
CDR3: CASSQRRGMSSYNEQFF

size: NA
V: TRBV7-3
J: TRBJ1-4
CDR3: CASPKRRAEKLFF

size: many
V: TRBV5-1
J: TRBJ1-2
CDR3: CASSLGVEGTGYTF

size: few
V: TRBV7-3
J: TRBJ1-1
CDR3: CASSEIGWTEAFF

size: many
V: TRBV6-1
J: TRBJ1-2
CDR3: CASSVRGGGYTF

size: many
V: TRBV6-1
J: TRBJ1-6
CDR3: CASEDRGSYNSPLHF

size: NA
V: TRBV6-1
J: TRBJ1-1
CDR3: CASSPGVEGNTEAFF

size: NA
V: TRBV6-5
J: TRBJ1-4
CDR3: CASSYSIPGTGEEKLFF

size: few
V: TRBV20-1
J: TRBJ1-6
CDR3: CSASQRAFFYNSPLHF

size: many
V: TRBV11-2
J: TRBJ2-7
CDR3: CASSLGLATSYEQYF

size: few
V: TRBV19
J: TRBJ1-2
CDR3: CASSIGDRGHGYTF

size: many
V: TRBV3-1
J: TRBJ1-1
CDR3: CASSPTGAGRSEAFF

size: NA
V: TRBV5-1
J: TRBJ2-1
CDR3: CASSQGTSGGLDGQFF

size: many
V: TRBV6-2/TRBV6-3
J: TRBJ2-5
CDR3: CASSYSGRETQYF

size: few
V: TRBV6-1
J: TRBJ2-1
CDR3: CASTGGYNEQFF

size: few
V: TRBV7-8
J: TRBJ1-2
CDR3: CASSFNTIIYGYTF

size: few
V: TRBV28
J: TRBJ2-7
CDR3: CASRPGQSGSYEQYF

size: NA
V: TRBV20-1
J: TRBJ2-3
CDR3: CSAPTSGDTQYF

size: many
V: TRBV6-1
J: TRBJ1-1
CDR3: CASSEAAQGNEAFF

size: NA
V: TRBV9
J: TRBJ2-2
CDR3: CASSAGGGLNTGELFF

size: few
V: TRBV24-1
J: TRBJ2-1
CDR3: CATSDSFGSGGNEQFF

size: NA
V: TRBV4-1
J: TRBJ2-7
CDR3: CASSQRAVGDRQYF

size: few
V: TRBV18
J: TRBJ2-2
CDR3: CASSPDRNTGELFF

size: many
V: TRBV15
J: TRBJ2-7
CDR3: CATSSGTGESEQYF

size: many
V: TRBV6-1
J: TRBJ1-2
CDR3: CASSESPTWGYTF

size: NA
V: TRBV28
J: TRBJ1-5
CDR3: CASQLAQGEIQPQHF

size: many
V: TRBV6-1
J: TRBJ2-7
CDR3: CASSSGGRGPYEQYF

size: NA
V: TRBV19
J: TRBJ1-1
CDR3: CASSIPGGNTEASF

size: many
V: TRBV20-1
J: TRBJ2-3
CDR3: CSARVVPDTDTQYF

size: few
V: TRBV18
J: TRBJ2-7
CDR3: CASSKTRSYEQYF

size: NA
V: TRBV5-6
J: TRBJ1-1
CDR3: CASSFHREAFF

size: few
V: TRBV20-1
J: TRBJ2-5
CDR3: CSARRRGDRKETQYF

size: few
V: TRBV19
J: TRBJ1-1
CDR3: CASSADQAGPRAFF

size: NA
V: TRBV27
J: TRBJ1-1
CDR3: CASTRIDRKNTEAFF

size: many
V: TRBV27
J: TRBJ1-1
CDR3: CASSLSMNTEAFF

size: NA
V: TRBV28
J: TRBJ1-5
CDR3: CASSFWGDSNQPQHF

size: many
V: TRBV20-1
J: TRBJ2-7
CDR3: CSAVRSRDRGGYEQYF

size: many
V: TRBV5-5
J: TRBJ2-1
CDR3: CASSFSGQGIYEQFF

size: many
V: TRBV7-9
J: TRBJ1-2
CDR3: CASSRPMDSANYGYTF

size: NA
V: TRBV30
J: TRBJ2-7
CDR3: CAWSVRVTSYEQYF

size: many
V: TRBV7-2
J: TRBJ1-1
CDR3: CASSFFPGNTEAFF

size: many
V: TRBV28
J: TRBJ2-7
CDR3: CASCVWTGKQYF